These 27 T cell receptor beta chains share one sample of origin, sequenced in a study of shared clonotypes between healthy human individuals (dated by TCRdb to the early 2020s). Libraries were made using the immunoSEQ multiplex PCR assay. TCRdb stores this immuneACCESS table with in-frame sequences only. Part of the clones is absent; in the studies checked, under half of the shortfall reflects unresolved V genes, and no reason is known for the rest. Here the sample has approximately 1,500,000 clones; 98% occur a single time. Approximately 0.45% of the sample is taken by the ten largest. Material: naive CD4+ T cells sorted from blood. Reading the label with the study, this specimen's cell subset or site is: CD45RA+ positively selected. The receptors originated from a man aged 30-40 years in good health.

The chain employs TRBV5-4 and TRBJ2-5, with 9 bases matching TRBD2. The CDR3 length is 16 residues. Germline-derived CDR1 and CDR2 are SGHNT and YYREEE (reference sequence). Trimming took 4 bases from V and 2 from J; bases not matched to a gene: 9. CDR3 DNA: TGTGCCAGCAGCCCGACCCCGACTAGCGGACAAGAGACCCAGTACTTC. Translation: CASSPTPTSGQETQYF.

V is TRBV6-6 and J is TRBJ2-1; perhaps TRBD2 as D (5 bases). CDR3 length: 12 residues. In germline, CDR1 is MNHNY, CDR2 SVGAGI (reference sequence). Trimming stripped 10 bases from V and 12 bases from J, with 19 bases between. The CDR3 DNA reads TGTGCCACCTCAATCCGGGGATCGTCGCAGTTCTTC. Its protein is CATSIRGSSQFF.

This clone was recorded once. Other nucleotide sequences in the sample specify the same CDR3. The rearrangement joins TRBV2 to TRBJ2-1, with 8 bases fitting TRBD2. Per germline, CDR1 SNHLY and CDR2 FYNNEI. This CDR3 has 15 amino acids. With V trimmed by 3 bases and J by 0 bases, 1 base remained unmatched. The CDR3 is CASSDSGSSYNEQFF. CDR3 nucleotides: TGTGCCAGCAGTGACAGCGGGAGCTCCTACAATGAGCAGTTCTTC.

The chain employs TRBV25-1 and TRBJ2-7, with TRBD1 identical over 9 bases. J lost 2 bases, V lost 4 bases, and 3 bases had no gene match. The CDR3 totals 14 residues. The germline V gene has CDR1 MGHDK and CDR2 SYGVNS. The CDR3 nucleotides read TGTGCCAGCAGTGGGGACAGGGCTCCCTACGAGCAGTACTTC. It translates to CASSGDRAPYEQYF.

This clone was seen just once. The sample carries other DNA sequences with the same CDR3. V usage is TRBV28 and J usage is TRBJ1-2; no firm D call. Germline V gene lookup returns CDR1 MDHEN and CDR2 SYDVKM. The CDR3 loop spans 13 amino acids. Trimming shortened V by 1 base and J by 4 bases, and 7 bases separated the two germline ends. The CDR3 spells CASSLSGSYGYTF. CDR3 DNA: TGTGCCAGCAGTTTATCGGGTTCCTATGGCTACACCTTC.

The rearrangement links TRBV15 to TRBJ2-2, with a tentative D call TRBD2 (6 bases). This CDR3 comprises 14 residues. Between the trimmed V and J ends, which lost 9 bases and 1 base, there was a span of 12 bases. Germline V gene data show CDR1 as LNHNV and CDR2 as YYDKDF (reference sequence). The CDR3 nucleotides read TGTGCCACGTCGCTAGCGTGGAACACCGGGGAGCTGTTTTTT. Its protein product is CATSLAWNTGELFF.

The rearrangement uses TRBV5-4 and TRBJ2-5, with 7 bases that match TRBD2. Germline V gene data show CDR1 as SGHNT and CDR2 as YYREEE (reference sequence). The CDR3 spans 16 residues. With 1 base clipped from V and 4 bases from J, the junction kept 10 bases outside the gene matches. CDR3 in amino acids: CASSLNGGSGGETQYF. CDR3 nucleotide sequence: TGTGCCAGCAGCTTGAATGGCGGGAGCGGAGGAGAGACCCAGTACTTC.

The genes are TRBV25-1 and TRBJ2-3; 8 bases are shared with TRBD2. CDR3 length: 17 residues. V trimming: 5 bases; J trimming: 6 bases; junction bases outside the gene matches: 16. In germline, CDR1 is MGHDK, CDR2 SYGVNS. CDR3 sequence: CASSTTWAGGPQDTQYF. The CDR3 DNA sequence: TGTGCCAGCAGTACTACCTGGGCGGGAGGACCCCAGGATACGCAGTATTTT.

The chain links TRBV29-1 to TRBJ2-3, with TRBD1 identical over 10 bases. The germline CDR1 and CDR2 sequences are SQVTM and ANQGSEA. The CDR3 is 14 amino acids. Trimming at V came to 4 bases and at J to 2 bases, leaving 3 bases not matched to a gene. CDR3 in DNA: TGCAGCGTTGTTGGGACAGGGGACACAGATACGCAGTATTTT. Encoded protein: CSVVGTGDTDTQYF.

V gene TRBV9 combines with J gene TRBJ2-7, with a weak D call TRBD1 (6 bases). Germline loops: CDR1 SGDLS, CDR2 YYNGEE. The V gene lost 5 bases and the J gene lost 1 base, with 10 bases spanning the gap. The CDR3 is 13 residues long. CDR3 DNA sequence: TGTGCCAGCAGTCGGACAGTTTCCTACGAGCAGTACTTC. It yields the protein CASSRTVSYEQYF.

The CDR3 sequence: CASSPQTGGRQPQHF. As DNA, the CDR3 is TGTGCCAGCAGCCCCCAGACAGGGGGAAGGCAGCCCCAGCATTTT. The chain recombines TRBV6-5 with TRBJ1-5, with TRBD1 identical over 9 bases. Looked up from germline, CDR1 is MNHEY and CDR2 is SVGAGI. CDR3 length: 15 residues. With 6 bases clipped from V and 7 bases from J, the junction kept 10 bases outside the gene matches.

The chain links TRBV18 to TRBJ2-3; 11 bases are shared with TRBD2. Germline lookup yields CDR1 KGHSH and CDR2 LQKENI. The CDR3 covers 17 residues. With V trimmed by 3 bases and J by 3 bases, 8 bases remained unmatched. The CDR3 DNA follows: TGTGCCAGCTCACCCCAACTAGCGGGAGAGGGTACAGATACGCAGTATTTT. This gives the protein CASSPQLAGEGTDTQYF.

This clone occurred once. The V gene is TRBV5-4, the J gene TRBJ1-2; 8 positions match TRBD1. V lost 2 bases and J lost 3; bases outside the gene matches: 6. From germline, CDR1 is SGHNT and CDR2 YYREEE (reference sequence). This CDR3 region has 15 residues. This CDR3 is CASSFQDRAYYGYTF. The CDR3 bases are TGTGCCAGCAGCTTCCAGGACAGGGCTTACTATGGCTACACCTTC.

The V and J genes are TRBV15 and TRBJ2-7; possible D gene TRBD2, 6 bases. The CDR3 totals 16 residues. The V and J ends lost 0 bases and 0 bases respectively, with 12 bases between them. The germline V gene encodes CDR1 LNHNV and CDR2 YYDKDF (reference sequence). The CDR3 DNA follows: TGTGCCACCAGCAGAGAGGAGGGACTTAGCTCCTACGAGCAGTACTTC. Protein product: CATSREEGLSSYEQYF.

V usage is TRBV9 and J usage is TRBJ2-3, with 16 bases that match TRBD2. The CDR3 extends over 16 amino acids. Germline V gene lookup returns CDR1 SGDLS and CDR2 YYNGEE. V shed 4 bases, J shed 5 bases, and the junction held 4 bases outside the gene matches. CDR3 amino acids: CASSTGLAGGLDTQYF. Written as DNA, the CDR3 is TGTGCCAGCAGCACGGGACTAGCGGGAGGGCTAGATACGCAGTATTTT.

The V gene is TRBV29-1, the J gene TRBJ2-5, with D perhaps TRBD2 (5 bases). With 8 bases removed from V and 5 bases from J, the gap between germline ends came to 15 bases. CDR1 is SQVTM, CDR2 ANQGSEA, per germline. CDR3 length: 12 residues. DNA for the CDR3: TGCAGCACTACTAGGGTTCAGGAGACCCAGTACTTC. Translating gives CSTTRVQETQYF.

The chain has TRBV25-1 and TRBJ1-3; D not resolved. Looked up from germline, CDR1 is MGHDK and CDR2 is SYGVNS. Deletions cut 7 bases from V and 1 base from J, with 11 bases between. The CDR3 consists of 14 residues. The CDR3 DNA follows: TGTGCCAGCATCGGCGGAGAATCTGGAAACACCATATATTTT. Encoded protein: CASIGGESGNTIYF.

The gene calls are TRBV30 and TRBJ1-3; D unresolved. V lost 4 bases and J 4 bases, leaving 5 bases between the germline ends. The CDR3 has 11 residues. Per germline, CDR1 GTSNPN and CDR2 SVGIG (reference sequence). The CDR3 sequence is CAWIQGNTIYF. DNA of the CDR3: TGTGCCTGGATTCAAGGAAACACCATATATTTT.

Regarding this clone: The same CDR3 can be traced to other DNA sequences in this sample. The chain employs TRBV29-1 and TRBJ2-5, with 7 bases identical to TRBD1. CDR1 is SQVTM, CDR2 ANQGSEA, per germline. The CDR3 covers 12 residues. The V segment lost 5 bases and the J segment 1 base; nucleotides outside the gene matches: 1. This CDR3 is CSVRTGQETQYF. The CDR3 nucleotides are TGCAGCGTTCGGACAGGCCAAGAGACCCAGTACTTC.

The genes are TRBV14 and TRBJ1-1; D is uncertain. This CDR3 is built from 15 residues. Trimming removed 1 base at V and 1 base at J, with 10 bases between. Germline CDR1 SGHDN, CDR2 FVKESK. CDR3 nucleotide sequence: TGTGCCAGCAGCCAAGTTAAATCGGGGAACACTGAAGCTTTCTTT. It is translated as CASSQVKSGNTEAFF.

CDR3 sequence reads: CASSERKSGDNEQFF. The CDR3 DNA is TGTGCCAGCAGTGAAAGGAAAAGCGGAGACAATGAGCAGTTCTTC. The chain employs TRBV6-1 and TRBJ2-1, with a weak D call TRBD2 (5 bases). Trimming took 2 bases from V and 5 from J, leaving 13 bases between them. From germline, CDR1 is MNHNS and CDR2 SASEGT. CDR3 length: 15 amino acids.

This clone was observed once. V is TRBV9 and J is TRBJ1-4, with 9 bases fitting TRBD1. This CDR3 comprises 17 residues. The germline gives CDR1 SGDLS, CDR2 YYNGEE. J lost 7 bases, V lost 0 bases, and 10 bases had no gene match. CDR3 protein: CASSVEGADRGGEKLFF. CDR3 coding DNA: TGTGCCAGCAGCGTAGAGGGAGCGGACAGGGGAGGTGAAAAACTGTTTTTT.

With respect to this clone: Different DNA sequences within this sample yield the same CDR3. J is TRBJ1-5 and V is TRBV19; D not resolved. Trimming stripped 3 bases from V and 2 bases from J, with 8 bases between. The CDR3 has 14 amino acids. Germline lookup yields CDR1 LNHDA and CDR2 SQIVND (reference sequence). The CDR3 region has the DNA TGTGCCAGTAGTATTGTAGGTGGCAATCAGCCCCAGCATTTT. This codes for CASSIVGGNQPQHF.

The chain has TRBV5-6 and TRBJ2-7; the match to TRBD2 covers 11 bases. The ends lost 1 base at V and 3 bases at J; junction bases unmatched: 12. The CDR3 spans 18 residues. In germline, CDR1 is SGHDT, CDR2 YYEEEE. This CDR3 reads CASSLQLAGGPLDYEQYF. As DNA, the CDR3 is TGTGCCAGCAGCTTGCAATTAGCGGGAGGGCCGTTGGACTACGAGCAGTACTTC.

The chain combines TRBV5-1 with TRBJ2-7; 10 bases agree with TRBD1. J was trimmed by 1 base and V by 5 bases; bases with no gene match: 6. The germline V gene encodes CDR1 SGHRS and CDR2 YFSETQ. The CDR3 spans 15 residues. CDR3 nucleotide sequence: TGCGCCAGCAGGGGCGGACAGGGGGTATCCTACGAGCAGTACTTC. Translation: CASRGGQGVSYEQYF. Together with reference TRBV5-1 and TRBJ2-7, the CDR3 gives the full variable domain: KAGVTQTPRYLIKTRGQQVTLSCSPISGHRSVSWYQQTPGQGLQFLFEYFSETQRNKGNFPGRFSGRQFSNSRSEMNVSTLELGDSALYLCASRGGQGVSYEQYFGPGTRLTVT.

V is TRBV28 and J is TRBJ1-2, with TRBD1 identical over 10 bases. The ends lost 1 base at V and 0 bases at J; junction bases unmatched: 8. The CDR3 is made up of 18 amino acids. CDR1 and CDR2 from the germline V gene are MDHEN and SYDVKM. The CDR3 DNA is TGTGCCAGCAGTTTATCGGGACAGGGGCGTCTCTCTAACTATGGCTACACCTTC. It encodes CASSLSGQGRLSNYGYTF.

The chain has TRBV7-2 and TRBJ2-5; the D call may be TRBD1 or TRBD2 (5 bases each). Trimming took 1 base from V and 4 from J, leaving 13 bases between them. Germline V gene lookup returns CDR1 SGHTA and CDR2 FQGNSA. There are 15 residues in the CDR3. This CDR3 reads CASSLGARDGETQYF. The CDR3 nucleotides are TGTGCCAGCAGCTTAGGGGCCCGGGACGGAGAGACCCAGTACTTC.